This entry concerns a single T cell receptor beta chain. Its antigen target is currently unknown. No much larger clone exists at a distance of one base, and base qualities are not known. The cohort consisted of some 670 healthy bone marrow donors. At the time of sampling, every cohort member was nominally healthy, though immune exposures that went unrecorded were likely present. The donor was CMV seronegative and was included in the group of several hundred seronegative cohort members. A peripheral blood sample was collected from each donor, and TCR beta sequencing was performed on peripheral blood mononuclear cells. The Qiagen DNeasy Blood Extraction Kit was used to extract genomic DNA from the blood cell samples. From the germline V gene, CDR1 is SQVTM and CDR2 is ANQGSEA. Cut back by 6 bases and 6 bases, the V and J ends lie 16 bases apart. The CDR3 contains 13 residues, cysteine and phenylalanine counted. Of the read, only the CDR3 DNA is kept; its 39 bases are in frame from base 1.

This specimen comes from a study of cytomegalovirus exposure and HLA in healthy donors (dated by TCRdb to the late 2010s). Study-wide context: In an earlier analysis of 587 of the donors, 250 to 350 Gb of sequence data and 100 million or so unique TCR beta sequences from 150 million to 200 million T cells were reported. An early release that covered fewer than 750 HLA-typed donors contained 300 to 350 gigabases of sequencing data and 65 million to 100 million unique TCR sequences. The genetic ancestry cluster associated with self-reported Caucasian donors included about 84% of the roughly 400 genotyped donors. The study was designed to test whether signatures of past pathogen exposure could be identified by cataloging public T cell receptors. The T cell repertoires of 666 subjects were profiled by immunosequencing and related to cytomegalovirus serostatus. Besides the first cohort of approximately 670 subjects, a separate validation cohort made up of 120 different subjects was used. The study combined high-throughput TCR immunosequencing, statistical association of individual TCRs with disease status, and machine learning to predict cytomegalovirus infection status. In a later analysis, previously published TCR beta repertoires from several hundred donors were re-analyzed and high-resolution HLA genotyping was added so that TCR occurrence patterns could be studied. Rather than using new phenotypic data, the later analysis identified candidate immune exposures from TCR beta sequences and from how often those sequences occurred across donors. To decide whether each TCR beta V gene segment behaved as functional or pseudogenic, an earlier analysis of some 600 of the donors relied on high-throughput TCR beta sequencing. Donor age, sex, ethnicity and CMV serostatus were collected together with the repertoire data. In a later genetic analysis, genome-wide SNP genotypes for about three fifths of the 666 donors were used, and that subset was treated as a discovery cohort. All discovery cohort repertoires had been generated on a single sequencing platform. HLA typing covered class I and class II loci at four-digit resolution. The number of typed donors differed by locus: about 629-640 for A, B, C, DRB1 and DQB1; some 540 for DQA1; 606 for DPA1; and about 470 for DPB1. Five DR-DQ haplotypes were treated as single units for association and clustering because of strong linkage in the cohort. Among about 370 genotyped donors of the cohort, an average of approximately 240,000 unique TCR beta nucleotide sequences was sequenced per donor, of which 15% to 20% were non-productive. What the research found in general, with its limitations: Compared with equally common non-associated chains, HLA-associated TCR beta chains in a later analysis were more clonally expanded and had lower generation probabilities. A few of the identified cytomegalovirus-associated TCR beta chains were confirmed in vitro to be specific for cytomegalovirus antigens. A cluster of highly shared sequence variants was judged likely to be a technical artifact of the sequencing pipeline. According to a later analysis, TCR association rates differed among HLA loci, with DRB1 alleles showing the most associated TCRs and HLA-C alleles showing the fewest. Assigning TCR associations to individual alleles was difficult when HLA alleles, especially DR and DQ, strongly co-occurred. Correlated functional status among segregating V segments might be attributable to linkage disequilibrium, but an unknown experimental factor could not be ruled out. In a later genetic analysis, a missense DCLRE1C variant was associated with V-gene and J-gene trimming of TCR beta chains, and the association was replicated in an independent cohort. The study gave a list of roughly 150 TCR beta chains associated with cytomegalovirus. CMV serostatus was the only immune exposure information available for the cohort. The presence/absence analyses assumed that sequencing depth was roughly uniform across donors, and that assumption may not be true. At a false discovery rate of 0.05, a later analysis linked roughly 17,000 TCR beta sequences to specific HLA alleles. Broadly in line with IMGT annotations, most TCR beta V segments showed up in productive rearrangements about 87% or about 30% of the time in an earlier analysis of about 500 of the donors. A further reported finding was that TCR beta sequences accurately predicted the HLA-A and HLA-B alleles for most subjects in the first cohort. Most CMV-associated TCR beta chains appeared to be HLA-restricted in a later analysis, and the HLA associations seemed to be driven largely by CMV exposure. Some IMGT-functional V segments, including TRBV6-2 and TRBV6-3, could not be told apart with the 87-base-pair reads, so those segments were excluded. In this cohort, only TCR beta chains were sequenced, and detectable features were limited by the absence of alpha or paired-chain data. Most TCR sequences were observed very rarely across donors, whereas some public TCRs were present in many individuals. In a later genetic analysis, fewer N-insertions in productive TCRs were reported among donors in an Asian-associated ancestry cluster than the roughly 670-donor mean. According to the authors, the approach could potentially be generalized to other disease states and immunological phenotypes. The earlier analysis of nearly 600 of the donors excluded 15 to 20 rarely observed V segments, including chromosome 9 orphons, because counts were too low. Several of the top co-occurrence clusters appeared to be linked to parvovirus B19, influenza, CMV and Epstein-Barr virus, according to a later analysis. Cytomegalovirus status was reported to be diagnosed by the classifier with high specificity and sensitivity in both the original and validation cohorts. Because HLA typing was missing for some donors at each locus, association tests included only the typed subset.

The library was generated by the immunoSEQ multiplex PCR assay. For the multiplex PCR, a mixture combining 60 forward primers for TCR Vbeta segments and 13 reverse primers for TCR Jbeta segments was used. The CDR3 region of rearranged TCR beta genes was amplified from genomic DNA with a multiplex PCR assay. Amplified TCR beta libraries were sequenced as 87-base-pair reads on the Illumina HiSeq System. Concerning the study's data processing: Across the 700 or so repertoires, a later analysis counted tens of millions of unique TCR beta chains, roughly 11 million of which were shared by at least two donors. A nearest-neighbor algorithm error-corrected the raw reads and collapsed the reads into unique sequences, merging closely related sequences to remove PCR and sequencing errors. CDR3 sequences were aligned to IMGT reference sequences to assign V, D and J gene segments. Each retained sequence needed at least a six-nucleotide match to both a V gene segment and a J gene segment. A rearrangement was called productive if the CDR3 had no stop codons and remained in frame with V and J, and every other rearrangement was called non-productive. Following IMGT convention, CDR3 was defined as the stretch from the second conserved V-encoded cysteine up to the conserved J-encoded phenylalanine. The earlier analysis of about 620 of the donors excluded sequences that lacked an unambiguous match to a single V gene segment. In an earlier analysis of several hundred of the donors, V segments were called functional above 56.7% productive rearrangements and were called segregating when the between-donor standard deviation exceeded 5%. A statistical classification framework was developed to diagnose cytomegalovirus status using the catalog of TCR beta chain sequences. V and J gene assignment, in a later analysis, came from comparing TCR nucleotide sequences with IMGT/GENE-DB human TR gene sequences. The TCRdist pipeline was used in a later analysis to assign CDR3 sequences and most-parsimonious VDJ recombination scenarios. A later analysis defined each TCR beta chain by its CDR3 amino acid sequence plus V-gene family, and excluded reads lacking a unique V-gene family. To address suspected cross-contamination and a sequencing artifact, a later analysis removed 592 highly shared, low-generation-probability nucleotide sequences. For each public chain, a later analysis derived a clonal expansion index from normalized ranks of inferred template counts within each repertoire. Generation probabilities in a later analysis came from a VDJ recombination model fitted to out-of-frame rearrangements, and those results were checked against IGoR. In a later analysis, TCR-TCR, TCR-HLA and TCR-CMV co-occurrence was scored with hypergeometric tests, and a repertoire-size bias correction was applied to TCR pairs. To estimate false discovery rates, a later analysis permuted the HLA or CMV assignments 20 times. In a later analysis, co-occurring TCRs were grouped using DBSCAN, with TCRdist sequence similarity added in when clustering inside HLA-allele-positive subsets. Repertoires with fewer than 30,000 or more than 120,000 public chains, plus five repertoires with anomalous nucleotide sharing, were excluded from co-occurrence clustering. Not all clones reach the TCRdb copy of this immuneACCESS table, which keeps in-frame sequences only. Checked studies attribute under half of the gap to unresolved V genes and leave the rest unexplained. D and trimming come from the DNA, and the V and J calls and clone size come from that table. A total of some 40,000 clones appear in this sample, around 70% of them only once. The ten largest clones capture less than 7% of the sample.

The sequence came from a man aged 30 to 39 in good health and CMV-seronegative. Sequenced: PBMCs. Recombination linked TRBV29-1 to TRBJ2-3; TRBD1 is possibly the D segment (6 matching bases). The CDR3 reads as follows: CSVQQGVVDTQYF. The nucleotide sequence is given as TGCAGCGTGCAACAGGGAGTTGTGGATACGCAGTATTTT.